Each of the 24 T cell receptor beta chains below was sequenced from the same sample in a study of blood T cell repertoires in COVID-19. Assay: immunoSEQ multiplex PCR; the TCRdb copy retains only in-frame clones and omits some. The table includes roughly 160,000 clones, roughly 78% detected once. Sequencing was done on a sample of PBMCs or T cells enriched from blood (not recorded which). These receptors all stem from a woman in her 70s in a cohort exposed to, infected with or recovered from COVID-19 (not recorded which).

V is TRBV7-9 and J is TRBJ1-2; 10 nucleotides align to TRBD1. CDR3 length equals 16 residues. With 4 bases clipped from V and 8 bases from J, the junction kept 13 bases outside the gene matches. Germline lookup yields CDR1 SEHNR and CDR2 FQNEAQ (reference sequence). CDR3 nucleotides: TGTGCCAGCAGCTGGGGGACGACAGGGGGCGACGGAGGCTACACCTTC. It specifies CASSWGTTGGDGGYTF.

The chain combines TRBV28 with TRBJ2-3; TRBD1 matches at 9 bases. Germline trimming cut 5 bases from V and 1 base from J; bases unmatched to any gene: 4. Germline lookup yields CDR1 MDHEN and CDR2 SYDVKM. The CDR3 sequence is 15 residues long. The CDR3 protein is CASSTGGDGTDTQYF. The CDR3 DNA sequence: TGTGCCAGCAGTACAGGGGGCGATGGCACAGATACGCAGTATTTT.

J is TRBJ2-2 and V is TRBV7-9; possibly TRBD1 for D (6 bases). Per the germline V gene, CDR1 is SEHNR and CDR2 is FQNEAQ (reference sequence). The CDR3 spans 14 residues. V was trimmed by 9 bases and J by 3 bases, leaving 14 bases between them. The CDR3 DNA sequence: TGTGCCAGTCAAGAACAGGGACACACCGGGGAGCTGTTTTTT. Translating gives CASQEQGHTGELFF. Complete variable domain (other parts from reference TRBV7-9 and TRBJ2-2): DTGVSQNPRHKITKRGQNVTFRCDPISEHNRLYWYRQTLGQGPEFLTYFQNEAQLEKSRLLSDRFSAERPKGSFSTLEIQRTEQGDSAMYLCASQEQGHTGELFFGEGSRLTVL.

The chain couples TRBV10-3 to TRBJ2-1; tentatively, D is TRBD2 (7 bases). From germline, CDR1 is ENHRY and CDR2 SYGVKD. The CDR3 totals 15 residues. Trimming took off 6 bases at V and 10 bases at J, with 22 bases between the two ends. CDR3 in DNA: TGTGCCATCAGAACAGGGCGGGAGATGGGGACAGAGCAGTTCTTC. This gives the protein CAIRTGREMGTEQFF.

The chain joins TRBV10-2 to TRBJ2-3, with 13 bases aligning to TRBD2. Germline values: CDR1 WSHSY, CDR2 SAAADI. The V and J ends lost 11 bases and 8 bases, in that order; junction bases with no gene match: 16. This CDR3 is built from 16 residues. The CDR3 sequence: CAAVAPLAGGLGTQYF. Here the CDR3 DNA reads TGCGCCGCGGTGGCCCCACTAGCGGGAGGGCTAGGTACGCAGTATTTT.

The gene calls are TRBV5-1 and TRBJ2-1; 7 nucleotides match TRBD2. CDR1 and CDR2 (germline): SGHRS, YFSETQ. CDR3 size: 14 residues. With V trimmed by 4 bases and J by 6 bases, 7 bases remained unmatched. CDR3: CASSPSGTGNEQFF. CDR3 nucleotide sequence: TGCGCCAGCAGCCCCAGCGGGACTGGCAATGAGCAGTTCTTC.

The rearrangement joins TRBV27 to TRBJ2-3; weak D call: TRBD1 (5 bases). In germline, CDR1 is MNHEY, CDR2 SMNVEV (reference sequence). CDR3 length equals 16 residues. V lost 6 bases to trimming and J lost 2 bases, with 18 bases between them. The CDR3 loop reads CASRSGMTEYTDTQYF. For the CDR3, the DNA is TGTGCCAGCAGATCCGGTATGACAGAATACACAGATACGCAGTATTTT.

Written as DNA, the CDR3 is TGTGCCAGCAGTCCTCGACAGGGATCTAAGCGGTACGAGCAGTACTTC. Translating gives CASSPRQGSKRYEQYF. The chain links TRBV5-8 to TRBJ2-7; 7 bases map to TRBD1. Germline CDR1 reads SGHTS; CDR2 reads YDEGEE. The CDR3 contains 16 residues. V lost 5 bases to trimming and J lost 4 bases; unmatched junction nucleotides: 15.

The chain joins TRBV4-1 to TRBJ2-5; 8 nucleotides align to TRBD2. The CDR3 spans 13 residues. Unmatched junction bases numbered 3, after V lost 5 bases and J lost 4 bases. Germline V gene lookup returns CDR1 MGHRA and CDR2 YSYEKL. This CDR3 reads CASSKRGSETQYF. The CDR3 DNA reads as TGCGCCAGCAGCAAGCGGGGGTCAGAGACCCAGTACTTC.

The chain employs TRBV18 and TRBJ1-1, with 7 bases lining up with TRBD1. CDR3 length: 15 amino acids. The germline V gene has CDR1 KGHSH and CDR2 LQKENI. V lost 4 bases to trimming and J lost 3 bases; unmatched junction nucleotides: 8. Here the CDR3 reads CASSQGQTKDTEAFF. The DNA of the CDR3 is TGTGCCAGCTCACAGGGACAGACAAAGGACACTGAAGCTTTCTTT.

The V gene is TRBV11-3, the J gene TRBJ2-5; D unclear. CDR3 length equals 12 residues. Germline lookup yields CDR1 SGHNT and CDR2 YENEEA. Trimming left V 0 bases short and J 5 bases short, with 4 bases between. The CDR3 region is CASSLEAETQYF. As DNA, the CDR3 is TGTGCCAGCAGCTTAGAGGCTGAGACCCAGTACTTC.

V and J are TRBV11-1 and TRBJ2-5, with 9 positions matching TRBD1. The CDR3 sequence is 16 residues long. The trim removed 5 bases at V and 2 bases at J, leaving 9 bases unmatched. Germline V gives CDR1 SGHAT, CDR2 FQDESV (reference sequence). This CDR3 reads CASSTGGGRLQETQYF. Written as DNA, the CDR3 is TGTGCCAGCAGCACAGGGGGCGGGAGACTTCAAGAGACCCAGTACTTC.

The gene calls are TRBV3-1 (or the pseudogene TRBV3-2) and TRBJ2-3, with D possibly matching TRBD2 (5 bases). This CDR3 has 16 amino acids. Germline assignment: CDR1 LGHDT and CDR2 YNNKEL (reference sequence). V was clipped by 0 bases and J by 1 base, with 11 bases between them. CDR3 DNA: TGTGCCAGCAGCCAAGATAGCGCCACCGGCACAGATACGCAGTATTTT. Its translation: CASSQDSATGTDTQYF.

This sequence joins TRBV5-6 and TRBJ2-1, with 9 nucleotides matching TRBD2. Germline assignment: CDR1 SGHDT and CDR2 YYEEEE. The V gene end was trimmed by 3 bases and the J gene end by 8 bases; junction bases not matched to a gene: 12. The CDR3 contains 16 residues. The CDR3 loop reads CASSSAVAGDFDEQFF. CDR3 DNA: TGTGCCAGCAGCTCGGCGGTAGCGGGAGATTTTGATGAGCAGTTCTTC.

The CDR3 sequence: CASSLKDSGNTIYF. The CDR3 coding sequence is TGTGCCAGCAGCTTAAAGGACTCGGGAAACACCATATATTTT. The chain links TRBV7-9 to TRBJ1-3; D not resolved. V was pared by 2 bases and J by 4 bases, with 9 bases between. The CDR3 is 14 amino acids. In germline, CDR1 is SEHNR, CDR2 FQNEAQ (reference sequence).

The chain uses TRBV5-1 and TRBJ2-2, with 8 nucleotides matching TRBD1. This CDR3 has 14 amino acids. The J segment lost 6 bases and the V segment lost 6 bases, leaving 7 bases of the junction unmatched. Germline values: CDR1 SGHRS, CDR2 YFSETQ. DNA for the CDR3: TGCGCCAGCATGGCGGGACAGGCTCCCGGGGAGCTGTTTTTT. This codes for CASMAGQAPGELFF.

The J gene is TRBJ2-7, the V gene TRBV18; TRBD1 aligns across 10 bases. CDR1 and CDR2 from the germline V gene are KGHSH and LQKENI. This CDR3 contains 16 residues. The V gene end was trimmed by 3 bases and the J gene end by 6 bases; junction bases not matched to a gene: 11. CDR3 loop: CASSPRRDRGWREQYF. CDR3 DNA: TGTGCCAGCTCACCGCGGCGGGACAGGGGATGGCGCGAGCAGTACTTC.

This clone was detected a few times. The V and J genes are TRBV5-6 and TRBJ2-5, with D possibly being TRBD1 (5 bases). The CDR3 has 14 amino acids. V was shortened by 9 bases and J by 4 bases, with 19 bases between the two germline ends. The V gene's germline CDR1 is SGHDT and CDR2 YYEEEE. The CDR3 spells CATSRGEVRETQYF. DNA for the CDR3: TGTGCCACCAGTAGGGGTGAGGTTAGAGAGACCCAGTACTTC. The full variable domain, in which reference TRBV5-6 and TRBJ2-5 provide the parts outside the CDR3, is DAGVTQSPTHLIKTRGQQVTLRCSPKSGHDTVSWYQQALGQGPQFIFQYYEEEERQRGNFPDRFSGHQFPNYSSELNVNALLLGDSALYLCATSRGEVRETQYFGPGTRLLVL.

The chain links TRBV3-1 (or the pseudogene TRBV3-2) to TRBJ1-6; D possibly corresponds to TRBD1 (5 bases). Germline V CDR1 and CDR2: LGHDT, YNNKEL (reference sequence). V lost 0 bases, J lost 3 bases, and 12 bases lay in between. This CDR3 comprises 17 residues. The CDR3 sequence is CASSQDGAPNYNSPLHF. CDR3 nucleotides: TGTGCCAGCAGCCAAGATGGGGCGCCCAACTATAATTCACCCCTCCACTTT.

This rearrangement joins TRBV28 to TRBJ1-5; maybe TRBD1 (6 bases). CDR3 length equals 13 residues. Germline values: CDR1 MDHEN, CDR2 SYDVKM. V was cut by 10 bases and J by 7 bases, with 17 bases left in between. The CDR3 DNA is TGTGCCACCACAGGGACCGTGGGCCAGCCCCAGCATTTT. It yields the protein CATTGTVGQPQHF.

V and J are TRBV3-1 (or the pseudogene TRBV3-2) and TRBJ1-3; D is unresolved. Germline CDR1 reads LGHDT; CDR2 reads YNNKEL (reference sequence). Trimming cost V 1 base and J 4 bases, with 8 bases left between them. This CDR3 is 14 amino acids long. The chain's CDR3 is CASSQGPQGNTIYF. CDR3 nucleotides: TGTGCCAGCAGCCAAGGGCCTCAGGGAAACACCATATATTTT.

In nucleotides, the CDR3 is TGCGCCAGCAGCTTGGATCAGGGCGGAGGCTACACCTTC. Amino acid sequence: CASSLDQGGGYTF. The genes are TRBV5-1 and TRBJ1-2; D might be TRBD1 (5 bases). The germline V gene encodes CDR1 SGHRS and CDR2 YFSETQ. The CDR3 has 13 amino acids. V gave up 0 bases and J gave up 8 bases, with 11 bases separating them.

The rearrangement joins TRBV10-3 to TRBJ2-5, with D perhaps matching TRBD1 (5 bases). Germline CDR1 reads ENHRY; CDR2 reads SYGVKD. The CDR3 sequence is 14 residues long. V lost 2 bases and J 1 base, leaving 8 bases between the germline ends. The CDR3 nucleotides are TGTGCCATCAGTGAGGGACACTTCCAAGAGACCCAGTACTTC. Translated: CAISEGHFQETQYF.

The CDR3 nucleotides are TGTGCCAGCAGTGAGGACTGGAGCTACAATGAGCAGTTCTTC. Its protein is CASSEDWSYNEQFF. The chain is built from TRBV2 and TRBJ2-1, with a weak D call TRBD2 (5 bases). The CDR3 covers 14 residues. CDR1 and CDR2 from the germline V gene are SNHLY and FYNNEI. The V end was cut by 3 bases, the J end by 3 bases, with 9 bases between.